These T cell receptor beta chains were read from a single sample in a study of blood T cell repertoires in COVID-19. Repertoires were generated with immunoSEQ multiplex PCR, while TCRdb's copy carries only in-frame clones and drops some. The repertoire holds roughly 140,000 clones, with 84% as singletons. Sample: PBMCs or T cells enriched from blood (not recorded which). Receptors originate from a woman between 45 and 60 years old who had been exposed to COVID-19. Both conserved end residues are part of each CDR3. D genes are given only for firm matches. Size is omitted from some rows. Given values are once, few, many or a class for expanded clones.

clone size	V gene	J gene	D gene	CDR3 protein	CDR3 DNA
NA	TRBV13	TRBJ2-3	NA	CASRPLVVSGTDTQYF	TGTGCCAGCAGGCCTCTGGTTGTCTCGGGCACAGATACGCAGTATTTT
NA	TRBV6-5	TRBJ1-2	NA	CASSYSGEAGYTF	TGTGCCAGCAGTTACTCCGGGGAAGCGGGCTACACCTTC
NA	TRBV14	TRBJ1-4	NA	CASSLDPAGGGREKLFF	TGTGCCAGCAGCCTCGACCCAGCCGGGGGTGGCCGAGAAAAACTGTTTTTT
NA	TRBV19	TRBJ2-7	NA	CASSRDIFYEQYF	TGTGCCAGTAGTAGGGACATTTTCTACGAGCAGTACTTC
NA	TRBV25-1	TRBJ1-1	NA	CASSDGRGSITEAFF	TGTGCCAGCAGTGACGGCAGGGGAAGTATCACTGAAGCTTTCTTT
once	TRBV7-9	TRBJ1-1	TRBD1	CASSLRQGASTEAFF	TGTGCCAGCAGCTTAAGGCAGGGGGCGAGCACTGAAGCTTTCTTT
NA	TRBV12-3/TRBV12-4	TRBJ1-1	NA	CASSPSMNTEAFF	TGTGCCAGCAGTCCTAGTATGAACACTGAAGCTTTCTTT
NA	TRBV18	TRBJ2-1	TRBD2	CASSTTKTSGNEQFF	TGTGCCAGCTCTACCACTAAAACTAGCGGTAATGAGCAGTTCTTC
NA	TRBV9	TRBJ2-3	NA	CASSVGEQLADTQYF	TGTGCCAGCAGCGTAGGGGAGCAGCTCGCAGATACGCAGTATTTT
NA	TRBV19	TRBJ1-2	TRBD1	CASTADRGVRGYTF	TGTGCCAGTACCGCGGACAGGGGGGTGAGGGGCTACACCTTC
NA	TRBV7-2	TRBJ2-5	NA	CASSSVGSRTQYF	TGTGCCAGCAGCTCCGTTGGGAGCAGGACCCAGTACTTC
few	TRBV7-9	TRBJ2-7	NA	CASSLGGARTYEQYF	TGTGCCAGCAGCTTAGGGGGTGCTCGGACATACGAGCAGTACTTC
NA	TRBV19	TRBJ1-1	NA	CASSIGARTEAFF	TGTGCCAGTAGTATAGGGGCTCGCACTGAAGCTTTCTTT
NA	TRBV16	TRBJ1-1	NA	CASSQGGAFTEAFF	TGTGCCAGCAGCCAAGGAGGGGCCTTCACTGAAGCTTTCTTT
NA	TRBV30	TRBJ2-7	NA	CAWEAGSYEQYF	TGTGCCTGGGAGGCGGGATCTTACGAGCAGTACTTC
NA	TRBV11-1	TRBJ1-1	NA	CASSFGWGEGAFF	TGTGCCAGCAGCTTCGGATGGGGGGAAGGGGCTTTCTTT
NA	TRBV10-2	TRBJ2-3	TRBD2	CASTKGLDQGDTQYF	TGCGCCAGCACAAAGGGACTAGATCAGGGGGATACGCAGTATTTT
NA	TRBV27	TRBJ1-2	NA	CASSLSKGSYGYTF	TGTGCCAGCAGTTTATCGAAGGGGTCCTATGGCTACACCTTC
NA	TRBV9	TRBJ1-2	NA	CASSVAPDPSYGYTF	TGTGCCAGCAGCGTAGCCCCAGATCCTAGCTATGGCTACACCTTC
NA	TRBV10-3	TRBJ1-6	TRBD1	CAISESPGQSNSPLHF	TGTGCCATCAGTGAGTCGCCGGGACAGAGTAATTCACCCCTCCACTTT
NA	TRBV6-2/TRBV6-3	TRBJ1-5	TRBD1	CASSYTGGLTQPQHF	TGTGCCAGCAGTTACACAGGGGGCCTTACTCAGCCCCAGCATTTT
NA	TRBV7-6	TRBJ1-6	NA	CASSLPGDNSPLHF	TGTGCCAGCAGCTTACCAGGGGATAATTCACCCCTCCACTTT
few	TRBV5-8	TRBJ2-3	TRBD1	CASSLAGQGTADTQYF	TGTGCCAGCAGCTTGGCCGGACAGGGAACAGCAGATACGCAGTATTTT
NA	TRBV7-8	TRBJ1-2	NA	CASSPLGGGSHGYTF	TGTGCCAGCAGCCCCCTCGGGGGGGGGTCTCATGGCTACACCTTC
NA	TRBV5-5	TRBJ1-4	NA	CASSLDGTTNEKLFF	TGTGCCAGCAGCTTGGACGGGACTACTAATGAAAAACTGTTTTTT
once	TRBV5-8	TRBJ1-4	NA	CASSNKGQWEATNEKLFF	TGTGCCAGCAGCAACAAAGGACAGTGGGAAGCAACTAATGAAAAACTGTTTTTT
NA	TRBV25-1	TRBJ2-2	NA	CASSEGGRTGELFF	TGTGCCAGCAGTGAGGGGGGGCGCACCGGGGAGCTGTTTTTT
NA	TRBV7-8	TRBJ2-1	TRBD2	CASSAIERGVQFF	TGTGCCAGCAGCGCAATCGAGCGGGGGGTTCAGTTCTTC
NA	TRBV5-1	TRBJ2-3	TRBD2	CASSRGADTQYF	TGCGCCAGCAGCCGGGGGGCAGATACGCAGTATTTT
NA	TRBV3-1/TRBV3-2	TRBJ1-5	NA	CASSQLNQPQHF	TGTGCCAGCAGCCAACTTAATCAGCCCCAGCATTTT
NA	TRBV6-5	TRBJ1-2	NA	CASSYTDYGYTF	TGTGCCAGCAGTTACACAGACTATGGCTACACCTTC
once	TRBV5-4	TRBJ2-3	TRBD1	CASSPRDRGRTDTQYF	TGTGCCAGCAGTCCCCGGGACAGGGGGCGGACAGATACGCAGTATTTT
NA	TRBV6-5	TRBJ1-2	NA	CASSSDRIRGYTF	TGTGCCAGCAGCTCAGACAGGATCCGCGGCTACACCTTC
NA	TRBV19	TRBJ1-4	NA	CASRPGAVRGVNEKLFF	TGTGCCAGCCGCCCAGGGGCAGTGCGAGGGGTAAATGAAAAACTGTTTTTT
NA	TRBV25-1	TRBJ2-1	TRBD2	CASSGSPPTLAGLYEQFF	TGTGCCAGCAGTGGATCCCCCCCGACACTAGCGGGGTTGTATGAGCAGTTCTTC
NA	TRBV24-1	TRBJ2-1	NA	CATSDQGSYNEQFF	TGTGCCACCAGTGATCAGGGGTCCTACAATGAGCAGTTCTTC
few	TRBV3-1/TRBV3-2	TRBJ2-3	NA	CASSQDSLPTDTQYF	TGTGCCAGCAGCCAAGATTCACTACCCACAGATACGCAGTATTTT
once	TRBV2	TRBJ1-3	NA	CASRPRTASGNTIYF	TGTGCCAGCCGCCCCCGGACAGCCTCTGGAAACACCATATATTTT
NA	TRBV9	TRBJ1-4	TRBD1	CASSVTRQGGKLFF	TGTGCCAGCAGCGTAACCCGACAGGGAGGAAAACTGTTTTTT
NA	TRBV21-1	TRBJ2-7	NA	CASSKGGTRSYEQYF	TGTGCCAGCAGCAAGGGAGGCACACGCTCCTACGAGCAGTACTTC
NA	TRBV20-1	TRBJ1-2	NA	CSASSPGISYGYTF	TGCAGTGCTAGTTCGCCAGGGATAAGTTATGGCTACACCTTC
NA	TRBV18	TRBJ1-2	NA	CASSPEVVSGGANYGYTF	TGTGCCAGCTCACCAGAAGTGGTATCGGGGGGAGCTAACTATGGCTACACCTTC
NA	TRBV19	TRBJ1-5	TRBD1	CASEITTGGYQPQHF	TGTGCCAGTGAAATTACTACAGGGGGGTATCAGCCCCAGCATTTT
NA	TRBV5-1	TRBJ2-1	TRBD2	CASSLGLAGGPGDEQFF	TGCGCCAGCAGCTTGGGACTAGCGGGAGGGCCTGGCGATGAGCAGTTCTTC
NA	TRBV7-9	TRBJ2-7	TRBD1	CASSLVVGTGGYEQYF	TGTGCCAGCAGCTTAGTAGTCGGGACAGGGGGCTACGAGCAGTACTTC
NA	TRBV19	TRBJ1-1	NA	CASSLAATEAFF	TGTGCCAGTAGTCTCGCGGCGACTGAAGCTTTCTTT
NA	TRBV7-9	TRBJ2-5	TRBD2	CASSLRRGSWETQYF	TGTGCCAGCAGCTTAAGACGCGGGAGCTGGGAGACCCAGTACTTC
few	TRBV12-3/TRBV12-4	TRBJ1-2	NA	CASSLKGGGYTF	TGTGCCAGCAGTTTAAAAGGGGGTGGCTACACCTTC
NA	TRBV5-4	TRBJ1-4	NA	CASSLLGRGEKLFF	TGTGCCAGCAGCTTGTTGGGCAGGGGTGAAAAACTGTTTTTT
NA	TRBV27	TRBJ1-6	NA	CASKWSSYNSPLHF	TGTGCCAGCAAATGGAGCTCCTATAATTCACCCCTCCACTTT
NA	TRBV10-1	TRBJ2-7	TRBD1	CASSPGTGVYEQYF	TGCGCCAGCAGCCCCGGGACAGGAGTCTACGAGCAGTACTTC